This TCR beta chain was profiled in a study of beta chain features in type 1 diabetes. Study-wide results and caveats: Short templates might get an advantage during PCR, and this would be equal in patients and controls. Moderately but significantly shorter TCRB CDR3s were found in Type 1 diabetes patients in all four CD4+ subsets.

Expressed TCRB transcripts were sequenced because the entire RNA isolate underwent reverse transcription. Sequencing was performed with immunoSEQ multiplex PCR; in TCRdb, only in-frame clones are kept and a portion is missing. The repertoire holds 150,000 to 200,000 clones, with roughly 7.1% as singletons. CDR1 SGHTA and CDR2 FQGNSA come from the germline V gene. This CDR3 is 15 amino acids long. Trimming cost V 3 bases and J 6 bases; bases outside gene matches: 4. In its sample, this clone was seen a few times. What it recognizes is unknown. This same CDR3 is encoded by further DNA sequences in the sample.

Sequenced input: central memory CD4+ T cells from blood. This clonotype originated in a woman aged 40-49 years with type 1 diabetes. The V gene is TRBV7-2, the J gene TRBJ2-3; 12 positions match TRBD2. The CDR3 sequence: CASSFLAGGADTQYF. The CDR3 DNA sequence: TGTGCCAGCAGCTTTCTAGCGGGAGGGGCCGATACGCAGTATTTT.